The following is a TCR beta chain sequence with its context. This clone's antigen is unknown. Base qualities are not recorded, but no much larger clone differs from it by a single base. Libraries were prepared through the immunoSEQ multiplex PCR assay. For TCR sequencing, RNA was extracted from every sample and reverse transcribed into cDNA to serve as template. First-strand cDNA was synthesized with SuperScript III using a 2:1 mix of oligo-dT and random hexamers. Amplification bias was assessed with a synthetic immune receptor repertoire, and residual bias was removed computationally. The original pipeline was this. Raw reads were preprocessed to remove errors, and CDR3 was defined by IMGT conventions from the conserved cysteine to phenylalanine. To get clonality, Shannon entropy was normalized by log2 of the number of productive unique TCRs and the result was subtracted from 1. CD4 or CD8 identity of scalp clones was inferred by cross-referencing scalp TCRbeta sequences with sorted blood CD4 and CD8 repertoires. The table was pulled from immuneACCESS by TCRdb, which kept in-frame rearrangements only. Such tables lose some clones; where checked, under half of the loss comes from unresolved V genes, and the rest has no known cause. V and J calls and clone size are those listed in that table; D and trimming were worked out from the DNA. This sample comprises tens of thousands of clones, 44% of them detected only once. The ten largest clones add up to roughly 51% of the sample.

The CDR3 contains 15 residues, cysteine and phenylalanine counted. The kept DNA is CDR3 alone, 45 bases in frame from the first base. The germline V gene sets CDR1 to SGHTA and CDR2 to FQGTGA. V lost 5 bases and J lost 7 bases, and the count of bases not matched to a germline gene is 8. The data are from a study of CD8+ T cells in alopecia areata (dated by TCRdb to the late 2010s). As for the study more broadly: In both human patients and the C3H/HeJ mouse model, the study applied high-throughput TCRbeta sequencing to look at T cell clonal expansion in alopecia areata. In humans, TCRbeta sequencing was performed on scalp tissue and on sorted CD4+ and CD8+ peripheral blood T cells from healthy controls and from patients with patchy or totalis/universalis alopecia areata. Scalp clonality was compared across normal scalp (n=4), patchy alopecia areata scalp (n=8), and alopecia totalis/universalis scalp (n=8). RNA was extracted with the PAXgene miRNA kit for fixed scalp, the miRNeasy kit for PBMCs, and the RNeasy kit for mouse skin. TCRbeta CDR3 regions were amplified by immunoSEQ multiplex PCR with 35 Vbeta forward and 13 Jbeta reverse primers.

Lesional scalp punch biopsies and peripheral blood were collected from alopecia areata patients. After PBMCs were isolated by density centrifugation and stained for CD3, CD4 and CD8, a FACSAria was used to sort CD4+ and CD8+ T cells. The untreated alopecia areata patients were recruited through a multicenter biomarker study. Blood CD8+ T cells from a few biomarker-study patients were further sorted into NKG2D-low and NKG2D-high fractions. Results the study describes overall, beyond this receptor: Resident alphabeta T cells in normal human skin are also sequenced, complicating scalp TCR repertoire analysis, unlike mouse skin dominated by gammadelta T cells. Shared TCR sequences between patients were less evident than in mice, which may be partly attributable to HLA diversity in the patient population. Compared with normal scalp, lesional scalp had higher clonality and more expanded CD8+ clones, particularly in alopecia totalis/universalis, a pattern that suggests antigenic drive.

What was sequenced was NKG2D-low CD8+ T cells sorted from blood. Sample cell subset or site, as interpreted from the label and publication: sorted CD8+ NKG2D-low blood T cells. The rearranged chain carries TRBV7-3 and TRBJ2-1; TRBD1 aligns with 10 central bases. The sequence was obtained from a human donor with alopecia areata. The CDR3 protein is CASSRGQGRLNEQFF. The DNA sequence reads TGTGCCAGCAGCCGGGGACAGGGGCGTTTAAATGAGCAGTTCTTC.